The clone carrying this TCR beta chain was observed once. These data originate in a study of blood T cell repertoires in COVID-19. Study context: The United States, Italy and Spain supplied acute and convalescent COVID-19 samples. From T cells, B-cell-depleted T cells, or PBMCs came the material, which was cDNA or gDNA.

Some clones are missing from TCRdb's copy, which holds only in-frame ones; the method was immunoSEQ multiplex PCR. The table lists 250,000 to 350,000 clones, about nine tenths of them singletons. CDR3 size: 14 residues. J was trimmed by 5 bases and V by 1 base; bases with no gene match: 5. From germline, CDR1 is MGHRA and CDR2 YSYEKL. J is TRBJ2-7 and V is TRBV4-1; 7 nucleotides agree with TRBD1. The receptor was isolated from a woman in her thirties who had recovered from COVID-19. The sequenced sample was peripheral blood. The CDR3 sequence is CASSQVGTVHEQYF. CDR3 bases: TGCGCCAGCAGCCAAGTCGGGACAGTCCACGAGCAGTACTTC.